This TCR beta chain was profiled in a study of human T cells and chemical hapten exposure. Whole-study findings and limits: No change in TCRs above 1 in 1000 frequency was produced by DPC sensitization. Because they had alopecia, donors may respond immunologically unlike healthy people. Among expanded TCRs, significantly more large CDR3 similarity clusters formed than among controls.

This clonotype was seen a few times. What it recognizes is unknown. Using its own MiXCR run on the RACE reads, TCRdb lists one record per CDR3 protein. The table records roughly 69,000 distinct CDR3 sequences, around 10% of them present only once. There are 15 residues in the CDR3. CDR1 is LGHDT and CDR2 is YNNKEL in the germline V gene (reference sequence). The trim removed 4 bases at V and 5 bases at J, leaving 5 bases unmatched. The time point was: patch test 3, about 24 weeks after DPC sensitization. Treatment indicated: therapeutic diphenylcyclopropenone sensitization with weekly scalp DPC. The sequences come from whole blood, collected in connection with sensitization to the hapten diphenylcyclopropenone (DPC). This clonotype was obtained from a woman aged 30 to 39 with alopecia areata. Some clones in this sample may be carry-over from other donors' samples. The V and J genes are TRBV3-1 and TRBJ2-2; 9 bases map to TRBD2. The CDR3 DNA is TGTGCCAGCAGCCGCCAAGCGGGAGGAACCGGGGAGCTGTTTTTT. Amino acids: CASSRQAGGTGELFF.